A single sample is the source of the 2 T cell receptor beta chains below, sequenced in a study of response to subunit inactivated influenza vaccine. In TCRdb, the RT-PCR reads were re-called with MiXCR into one record per CDR3 protein. The sample carries around 850,000 distinct CDR3 sequences, about 18% recorded once. The input for sequencing was PBMCs from blood, taken roughly 5 days after vaccination. Receptors originate from a man between 45 and 60 years old who received an inactivated influenza vaccine.

J is TRBJ1-6 and V is TRBV5-1; D call uncertain. Germline V gene data show CDR1 as SGHRS and CDR2 as YFSETQ. The germline V and J ends were trimmed by 5 bases and 9 bases, with 18 bases remaining between them. CDR3 length equals 15 residues. CDR3 in DNA: TGCGCCAGCAGGCTAGGCGAGGTCGTGGCTTCACCCCTCCACTTT. Translating it yields CASRLGEVVASPLHF. Full variable domain (outside the CDR3, taken from reference TRBV5-1 and TRBJ1-6): KAGVTQTPRYLIKTRGQQVTLSCSPISGHRSVSWYQQTPGQGLQFLFEYFSETQRNKGNFPGRFSGRQFSNSRSEMNVSTLELGDSALYLCASRLGEVVASPLHFGNGTRLTVT.

This clonotype was counted a few times. This sequence joins TRBV6-1 and TRBJ2-2; weak D call: TRBD1 (5 bases). Deletions cut 6 bases from V and 2 bases from J, with 10 bases between. Germline CDR1 reads MNHNS; CDR2 reads SASEGT. The CDR3 totals 14 residues. The CDR3 sequence: CASRLQVNTGELFF. CDR3 nucleotides: TGTGCCAGCAGGCTACAGGTTAACACCGGGGAGCTGTTTTTT.